The entry below describes one T cell receptor (beta chain). What it recognizes is unknown. After constant-region reverse-primer amplification, full-length variable regions underwent semi-nested PCR with Nested Universal Primer A. TCRdb redid the calling of the 5' RACE reads with MiXCR, one entry per CDR3 protein. The sample consists of roughly 46,000 distinct CDR3 sequences, roughly 30% of them appearing once. V trimming: 5 bases; J trimming: 0 bases; junction bases outside the gene matches: 8. CDR1 and CDR2 (germline): SGHRS, YFSETQ. The CDR3 runs 17 residues. Naive CD4+ T cells were purified with Tregs depleted by CD25. Findings and caveats of the study: The larger-cohort validation was restricted to a single TCR beta V-J rearrangement rather than whole repertoires. Tumor-infiltrating Treg TCR alpha and beta sequences overlapped most with tumor naive CD4+ T cells, then blood naive.

What was sequenced was naive CD4+ T cells sorted from blood. Subset of the sample: naive CD4+ T cells, CD4+CD45RA+CD25-. The source of this sequence is a female donor with breast cancer. The J gene is TRBJ2-1, the V gene TRBV5-1; 10 bases map to TRBD2. This CDR3 reads CASSSGLAVSSYNEQFF. In DNA form, the CDR3 reads TGCGCCAGCAGTTCCGGACTAGCGGTTAGCTCCTACAATGAGCAGTTCTTC.